These T cell receptor beta chains were read from a single sample in a study of blood T cell repertoires in COVID-19. Clones were sequenced by immunoSEQ multiplex PCR, and TCRdb holds only the in-frame ones, with some missing. The sample contains 200,000 to 250,000 clones, about 84% of which appear only once. The sequencing sample was made of peripheral blood. The receptors come from a human donor in a cohort sampled during active COVID-19. Each CDR3 is given with its conserved first and last residue. The order of the fields is V gene, clone size, J gene, D gene, CDR3 protein, CDR3 DNA. D genes are given only for firm matches. Only some rows state a clone size, as once, few, many or a class for expanded clones.

V gene: TRBV2
clone size: .
J gene: TRBJ2-5
D gene: .
CDR3 protein: CASSPPGSETQYF
CDR3 DNA: TGTGCCAGCAGTCCCCCGGGTTCCGAGACCCAGTACTTC

V gene: TRBV7-6
clone size: .
J gene: TRBJ1-1
D gene: TRBD1
CDR3 protein: CASSLGQGTEAFF
CDR3 DNA: TGTGCCAGCAGCTTGGGACAGGGGACTGAAGCTTTCTTT

V gene: TRBV15
clone size: .
J gene: TRBJ1-3
D gene: TRBD1
CDR3 protein: CATSRDGTGALDTIYF
CDR3 DNA: TGTGCCACCAGCAGAGATGGAACAGGGGCTCTGGACACCATATATTTT

V gene: TRBV6-1
clone size: .
J gene: TRBJ1-5
D gene: TRBD1
CDR3 protein: CASSAFGQGADQPQHF
CDR3 DNA: TGTGCCAGCAGTGCTTTCGGACAGGGGGCAGATCAGCCCCAGCATTTT

V gene: TRBV5-4
clone size: .
J gene: TRBJ2-3
D gene: TRBD2
CDR3 protein: CASSLGLASLDTQYF
CDR3 DNA: TGTGCCAGCAGCTTGGGACTAGCGTCTTTAGATACGCAGTATTTT

V gene: TRBV24-1
clone size: .
J gene: TRBJ2-7
D gene: .
CDR3 protein: CATSGSGYEQYF
CDR3 DNA: TGTGCCACCAGTGGATCAGGGTACGAGCAGTACTTC

V gene: TRBV11-3
clone size: .
J gene: TRBJ2-5
D gene: .
CDR3 protein: CASSLVGGSGETQYF
CDR3 DNA: TGTGCCAGCAGCTTAGTGGGGGGAAGTGGAGAGACCCAGTACTTC

V gene: TRBV9
clone size: few
J gene: TRBJ1-2
D gene: .
CDR3 protein: CASSVVGPTGGYTF
CDR3 DNA: TGTGCCAGCAGCGTAGTGGGTCCGACGGGTGGCTACACCTTC

V gene: TRBV3-1/TRBV3-2
clone size: .
J gene: TRBJ2-5
D gene: .
CDR3 protein: CASSQSGFGGLETQYF
CDR3 DNA: TGTGCCAGCAGCCAATCCGGGTTTGGGGGGTTAGAGACCCAGTACTTC

V gene: TRBV9
clone size: .
J gene: TRBJ2-7
D gene: TRBD2
CDR3 protein: CASNRGGRAYEQYF
CDR3 DNA: TGTGCCAGCAATAGAGGCGGGAGGGCCTACGAGCAGTACTTC